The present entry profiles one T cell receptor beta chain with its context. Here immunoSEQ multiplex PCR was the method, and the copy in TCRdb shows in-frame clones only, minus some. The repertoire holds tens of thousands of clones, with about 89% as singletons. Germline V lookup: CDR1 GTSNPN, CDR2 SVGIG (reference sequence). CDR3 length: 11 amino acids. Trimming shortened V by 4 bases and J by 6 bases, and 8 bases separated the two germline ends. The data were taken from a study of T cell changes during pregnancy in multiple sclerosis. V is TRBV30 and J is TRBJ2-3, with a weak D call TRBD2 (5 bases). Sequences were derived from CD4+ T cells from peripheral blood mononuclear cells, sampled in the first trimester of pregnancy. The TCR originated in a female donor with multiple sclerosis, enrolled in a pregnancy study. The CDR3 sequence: CAWMTGDTQYF. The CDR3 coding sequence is TGTGCCTGGATGACGGGGGATACGCAGTATTTT.